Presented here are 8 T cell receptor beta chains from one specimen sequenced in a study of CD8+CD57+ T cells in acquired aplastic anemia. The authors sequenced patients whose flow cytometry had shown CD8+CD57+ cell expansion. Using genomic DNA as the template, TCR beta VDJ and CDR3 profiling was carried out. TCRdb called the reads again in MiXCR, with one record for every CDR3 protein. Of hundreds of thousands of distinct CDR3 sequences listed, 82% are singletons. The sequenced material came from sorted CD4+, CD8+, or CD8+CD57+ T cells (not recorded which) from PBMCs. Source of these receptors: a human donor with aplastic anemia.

CDR3 region: CASSSGSGQETQYF. The CDR3 region has the DNA TGTGCCAGCAGCAGTGGAAGCGGGCAGGAGACCCAGTACTTC. The chain joins TRBV7-9 to TRBJ2-5; TRBD2 is a possible D gene (6 bases). CDR3 size: 14 residues. Germline V gives CDR1 SEHNR, CDR2 FQNEAQ (reference sequence). V was cut by 5 bases and J by 5 bases, with 15 bases left in between.

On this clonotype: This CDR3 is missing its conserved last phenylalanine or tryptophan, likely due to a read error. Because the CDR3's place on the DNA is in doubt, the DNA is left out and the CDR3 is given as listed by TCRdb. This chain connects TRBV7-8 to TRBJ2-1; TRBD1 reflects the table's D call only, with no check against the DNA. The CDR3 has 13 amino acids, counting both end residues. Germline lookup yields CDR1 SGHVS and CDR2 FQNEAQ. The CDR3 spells CASSVGARGGKDG.

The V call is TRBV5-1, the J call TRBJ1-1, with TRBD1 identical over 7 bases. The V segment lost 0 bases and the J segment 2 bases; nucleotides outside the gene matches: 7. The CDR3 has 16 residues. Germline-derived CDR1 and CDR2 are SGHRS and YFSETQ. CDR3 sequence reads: CASSLGSGGGNTEAFF. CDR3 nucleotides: TGCGCCAGCAGCTTGGGTTCAGGGGGTGGTAACACTGAAGCTTTCTTT.

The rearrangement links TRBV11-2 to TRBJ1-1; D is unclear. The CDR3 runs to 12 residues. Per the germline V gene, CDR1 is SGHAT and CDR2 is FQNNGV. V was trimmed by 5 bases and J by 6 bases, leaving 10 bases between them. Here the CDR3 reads CASSRLGPEAFF. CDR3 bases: TGTGCCAGCAGCCGGTTAGGGCCTGAAGCTTTCTTT.

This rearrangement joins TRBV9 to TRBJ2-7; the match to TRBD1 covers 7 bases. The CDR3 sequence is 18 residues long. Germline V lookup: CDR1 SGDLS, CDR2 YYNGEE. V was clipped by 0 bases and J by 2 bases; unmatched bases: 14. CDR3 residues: CASSVESDGTALAYEQYV. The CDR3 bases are TGTGCCAGCAGCGTAGAGTCAGACGGGACAGCCCTTGCCTACGAGCAGTACGTC.

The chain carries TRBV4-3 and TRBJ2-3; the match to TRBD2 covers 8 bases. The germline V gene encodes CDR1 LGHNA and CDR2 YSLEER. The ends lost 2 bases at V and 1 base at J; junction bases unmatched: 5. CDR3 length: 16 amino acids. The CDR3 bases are TGCGCCAGCAGCCAAACTACTAGCGGAGGCACAGATACGCAGTATTTT. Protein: CASSQTTSGGTDTQYF.

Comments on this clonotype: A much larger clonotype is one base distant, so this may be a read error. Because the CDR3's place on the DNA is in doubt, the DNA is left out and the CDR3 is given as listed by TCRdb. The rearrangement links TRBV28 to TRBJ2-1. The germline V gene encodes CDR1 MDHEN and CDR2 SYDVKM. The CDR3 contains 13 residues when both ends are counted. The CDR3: CACSLSLRTEQFF.

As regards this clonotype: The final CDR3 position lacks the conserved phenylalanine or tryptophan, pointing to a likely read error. Here the CDR3 DNA reads TGTGCCAGCAGCATTACTAGCCAGGGGGGGAATGAGCAGTTCCTC. Translated: CASSITSQGGNEQFL. V is TRBV5-4 and J is TRBJ2-1; D is perhaps TRBD1 or TRBD2 (7 bases each). The V gene's germline CDR1 is SGHNT and CDR2 YYREEE (reference sequence). V shed 4 bases and J shed 7 bases, with 18 bases lying between them. This CDR3 has 15 residues.